One sample yielded the 9 T cell receptor beta chains listed below, sequenced in a study of blood T cell repertoires in COVID-19. Assay used: immunoSEQ multiplex PCR; TCRdb lists only in-frame clones, some missing. Of around 400,000 clones listed, roughly nine tenths are singletons. Sequencing was carried out using PBMCs or T cells enriched from blood (not recorded which). The receptor source for this set is a woman younger than 45 who had recovered from COVID-19.

The V call is TRBV12-3 or TRBV12-4, the J call TRBJ2-1; 7 bases are shared with TRBD1. J lost 9 bases, V lost 4 bases, and 6 bases had no gene match. The CDR3 extends over 13 amino acids. CDR3 sequence: CASSSYRGSEQFF. The CDR3 nucleotides are TGTGCCAGCAGTTCCTACAGGGGATCTGAGCAGTTCTTC.

CDR3 residues: CASSSRRYKDRAISDEQFF. The CDR3 nucleotides read TGTGCCAGCAGCTCAAGACGTTACAAGGACAGGGCTATCTCGGATGAGCAGTTCTTC. V usage is TRBV11-2 and J usage is TRBJ2-1, with TRBD1 matching 8 bases. V lost 4 bases to trimming and J lost 8 bases; unmatched junction nucleotides: 22. Germline V gene data show CDR1 as SGHAT and CDR2 as FQNNGV. The CDR3 totals 19 residues.

This chain links TRBV19 with TRBJ2-1, with a weak D call TRBD2 (6 bases). Trimming left V 5 bases short and J 6 bases short, with 20 bases between. Germline V gene lookup returns CDR1 LNHDA and CDR2 SQIVND (reference sequence). The CDR3 is 16 residues long. CDR3 region: CASSAALATPGNEQFF. The CDR3 region has the DNA TGTGCCAGTAGTGCCGCACTAGCAACCCCCGGCAATGAGCAGTTCTTC.

The rearrangement uses TRBV18 and TRBJ2-5; 12 bases line up with TRBD2. The CDR3 loop spans 17 amino acids. CDR1 and CDR2 from the germline V gene are KGHSH and LQKENI. V was clipped by 3 bases and J by 3 bases; unmatched bases: 8. Here the CDR3 DNA reads TGTGCCAGCTCACCTCAATATGGACTAGCGGGGAAAGAGACCCAGTACTTC. It encodes CASSPQYGLAGKETQYF.

The V gene is TRBV30, the J gene TRBJ1-5; 10 bases match TRBD1. The CDR3 has 14 residues. Germline loops: CDR1 GTSNPN, CDR2 SVGIG (reference sequence). Trimming cost V 1 base and J 11 bases; bases outside gene matches: 8. CDR3 nucleotide sequence: TGTGCCTGGAGTGGACAGGGGGCCGTTTTAGCCCAGCATTTT. It translates to CAWSGQGAVLAQHF.

This chain uses TRBV3-1 (or the pseudogene TRBV3-2) with TRBJ1-3; tentative D call: TRBD1 (5 bases). Trimming pared 4 bases from V and 8 bases from J, leaving 12 bases between. This CDR3 spans 13 amino acids. Germline CDR1 LGHDT, CDR2 YNNKEL (reference sequence). CDR3 region: CASSLDPRDTIYF. DNA of the CDR3: TGTGCCAGCAGCCTAGACCCCAGGGACACCATATATTTT.

The genes are TRBV5-1 and TRBJ2-1; the match to TRBD2 covers 9 bases. Germline loops: CDR1 SGHRS, CDR2 YFSETQ. The trim removed 3 bases at V and 8 bases at J, leaving 9 bases unmatched. The CDR3 consists of 15 residues. Here the CDR3 reads CASSSYSGSLDEQFF. In DNA, the CDR3 is TGCGCCAGCAGCTCCTATAGCGGGAGCTTAGATGAGCAGTTCTTC.

The genes are TRBV7-6 and TRBJ1-1; the D gene is possibly TRBD1 (5 bases). Germline CDR1 and CDR2: SGHVS and FNYEAQ. The CDR3 runs to 17 residues. V was shortened by 1 base and J by 5 bases, with 20 bases between the two germline ends. The CDR3 DNA reads as TGTGCCAGCAGCTTAGTTGCTGGTCGACAGTTCGGTACTGAAGCTTTCTTT. This codes for CASSLVAGRQFGTEAFF.

This clone showed up just a few times. The chain combines TRBV6-1 with TRBJ2-1; 11 bases fit TRBD2. CDR1 is MNHNS and CDR2 is SASEGT in the germline V gene. Trimming took 2 bases from V and 2 from J; bases not matched to a gene: 2. The CDR3 is made up of 16 amino acids. The CDR3 spells CASSERSGGAYNEQFF. The CDR3 DNA is TGTGCCAGCAGTGAACGTAGCGGGGGGGCCTACAATGAGCAGTTCTTC.